What follows are 3 T cell receptor beta chains derived from one specimen sequenced in a study of Ad26.COV2.S vaccination and SARS-CoV-2 variants. TCRdb keeps only in-frame clones here, not all; method: immunoSEQ multiplex PCR. The data show hundreds of thousands of clones, around nine tenths seen once. The treatment is: 15 to 20 received Ad26.COV2.S at low or high dose, single or two shots; five or six received placebo; per-sample allocation not given. The samples were gathered on day 63 after the first injection of vaccine or placebo. Sequencing used peripheral blood, obtained in a trial of Ad26.COV2.S vaccine versus placebo. Receptors were obtained from a person between 18 and 65 years old who received the Ad26.COV2.S COVID-19 vaccine or a placebo.

In regard to this clone: In the same sample, other DNA sequences code for this CDR3. The chain links TRBV18 to TRBJ1-1, with 7 bases matching TRBD1. Germline V gene data show CDR1 as KGHSH and CDR2 as LQKENI. After removal of 0 bases from V and 4 bases from J, the junction contained 5 bases not matched to a gene. CDR3 length: 15 amino acids. For the CDR3, the DNA is TGTGCCAGCTCACCACCCTCCAGGGGGGGCACTGAAGCTTTCTTT. Translating it yields CASSPPSRGGTEAFF.

This chain joins TRBV6-1 and TRBJ2-3; D is possibly TRBD1 (5 bases). Germline lookup yields CDR1 MNHNS and CDR2 SASEGT. The CDR3 sequence is 15 residues long. V was pared by 1 base and J by 1 base, with 9 bases between. The CDR3 sequence: CASSEDGARTDTQYF. DNA for the CDR3: TGTGCCAGCAGTGAAGATGGGGCCCGCACAGATACGCAGTATTTT.

The chain links TRBV5-1 to TRBJ1-6; 8 bases match TRBD1. The CDR3 loop spans 15 amino acids. Germline-derived CDR1 and CDR2 are SGHRS and YFSETQ. Trimming took 3 bases from V and 6 from J; bases not matched to a gene: 5. Here the CDR3 reads CASSSGQGINSPLHF. In DNA form, the CDR3 reads TGCGCCAGCAGCTCCGGACAGGGCATTAATTCACCCCTCCACTTT. Supplemented by reference TRBV5-1 and TRBJ1-6, the full variable domain reads KAGVTQTPRYLIKTRGQQVTLSCSPISGHRSVSWYQQTPGQGLQFLFEYFSETQRNKGNFPGRFSGRQFSNSRSEMNVSTLELGDSALYLCASSSGQGINSPLHFGNGTRLTVT.